What follows are 18 T cell receptor beta chains derived from one specimen sequenced in a study of T cell responses to AZD1222 COVID-19 vaccine (dated by TCRdb to 2020 to 2023). The time point label of this sample denotes: about 28 days (+/-7) after the second vaccine dose. The treatment or condition label, as the study defines it: meningococcal conjugate vaccine given as trial control. The library was obtained by the immunoSEQ multiplex PCR assay. The table comes from immuneACCESS by way of TCRdb, which keeps in-frame sequences with V and J called. Part of the clones is missing from these tables; in studies checked, under half for an unresolved V gene and the rest for unknown reasons. The sample records over 100,000 clones, approximately 85% of which are singletons. The ten largest make up around 8.3% of the sample. This specimen consisted of peripheral blood, obtained 28 days after the second dose of the MenACWY control vaccine. These receptors all stem from an adult who received the MenACWY meningococcal vaccine as a control.

This clone was counted once. The chain joins TRBV15 to TRBJ1-1; D remains unclear. Germline CDR1 and CDR2: LNHNV and YYDKDF (reference sequence). V was pared by 5 bases and J by 3 bases, with 13 bases between. This CDR3 comprises 14 residues. CDR3 sequence: CATSPGRVDTEAFF. The CDR3 DNA reads as TGTGCCACCAGCCCGGGTAGGGTGGACACTGAAGCTTTCTTT.

The CDR3 region has the DNA TGTGCCAGCAGCTTAGGTCAGGCTTACCCATTTCGTGCTTTCTTT. Its translation is CASSLGQAYPFRAFF. The chain employs TRBV7-2 and TRBJ1-1; D unresolved. V lost 1 base, J lost 11 bases, and 20 bases lay in between. The CDR3 is made up of 15 amino acids. Germline V gives CDR1 SGHTA, CDR2 FQGNSA. Combining the CDR3 with reference TRBV7-2 and TRBJ1-1 gives the whole variable domain GAGVSQSPSNKVTEKGKDVELRCDPISGHTALYWYRQSLGQGLEFLIYFQGNSAPDKSGLPSDRFSAERTGGSVSTLTIQRTQQEDSAVYLCASSLGQAYPFRAFFGQGTRLTVV.

The J gene is TRBJ2-5, the V gene TRBV18; weak D call: TRBD2 (6 bases). The V end was cut by 4 bases, the J end by 5 bases, with 17 bases between. This CDR3 comprises 15 residues. The V gene's germline CDR1 is KGHSH and CDR2 LQKENI. The CDR3 protein is CASSRPTSFLETQYF. The CDR3 region has the DNA TGTGCCAGCTCACGCCCGACTAGTTTTCTGGAGACCCAGTACTTC. Filled out from reference TRBV18 and TRBJ2-5, the complete variable domain reads NAGVMQNPRHLVRRRGQEARLRCSPMKGHSHVYWYRQLPEEGLKFMVYLQKENIIDESGMPKERFSAEFPKEGPSILRIQQVVRGDSAAYFCASSRPTSFLETQYFGPGTRLLVL.

This clone was recorded a few times. The genes are TRBV7-9 and TRBJ2-6; D unclear. CDR1 is SEHNR, CDR2 FQNEAQ, per germline (reference sequence). The V end lost 1 base, the J end lost 1 base, and 11 bases lay between the germline ends. There are 17 residues in the CDR3. This CDR3 reads CASSLEKVGSGANVLTF. The DNA of the CDR3 is TGTGCCAGCAGCTTAGAGAAGGTCGGGTCTGGGGCCAACGTCCTGACTTTC. The variable domain in full, with the rest retrieved from reference TRBV7-9 and TRBJ2-6, is DTGVSQNPRHKITKRGQNVTFRCDPISEHNRLYWYRQTLGQGPEFLTYFQNEAQLEKSRLLSDRFSAERPKGSFSTLEIQRTEQGDSAMYLCASSLEKVGSGANVLTFGAGSRLTVL.

V is TRBV5-1 and J is TRBJ2-6; D remains unclear. This CDR3 contains 14 residues. Germline V gene sequence: CDR1 SGHRS, CDR2 YFSETQ. Deletions cut 4 bases from V and 4 bases from J, with 9 bases between. The CDR3 sequence is CASSQNPGANVLTF. The CDR3 nucleotides read TGCGCCAGCAGCCAAAACCCGGGGGCCAACGTCCTGACTTTC.

V and J are TRBV7-2 and TRBJ2-7; TRBD1 might be the D (5 bases). Germline V gene lookup returns CDR1 SGHTA and CDR2 FQGNSA. Trimming shortened V by 2 bases and J by 5 bases, and 16 bases separated the two germline ends. The CDR3 length is 15 residues. In DNA form, the CDR3 reads TGTGCCAGCAGCTTAACAGGCTATAGTGAGAACGAGCAGTACTTC. Translation gives CASSLTGYSENEQYF.

V and J are TRBV5-4 and TRBJ2-1, with 10 bases aligning to TRBD2. This CDR3 has 14 amino acids. Germline V gene data show CDR1 as SGHNT and CDR2 as YYREEE (reference sequence). The V segment lost 3 bases and the J segment 6 bases; nucleotides outside the gene matches: 3. CDR3 sequence (DNA): TGTGCCAGCAGCTCGCCTAGCGGGAGCAATGAGCAGTTCTTC. Amino acids: CASSSPSGSNEQFF. Full variable domain (rest looked up from reference TRBV5-4 and TRBJ2-1): ETGVTQSPTHLIKTRGQQVTLRCSSQSGHNTVSWYQQALGQGPQFIFQYYREEENGRGNFPPRFSGLQFPNYSSELNVNALELDDSALYLCASSSPSGSNEQFFGPGTRLTVL.

The chain couples TRBV6-5 to TRBJ1-1; 8 bases fit TRBD1. This CDR3 contains 14 residues. Germline CDR1 is MNHEY and CDR2 is SVGAGI. The trim removed 6 bases at V and 1 base at J, leaving 4 bases unmatched. This chain's CDR3 is CASRMGQANTEAFF. CDR3 DNA sequence: TGTGCCAGCAGGATGGGACAGGCGAACACTGAAGCTTTCTTT.

This clone counts as medium-sized. The rearrangement joins TRBV7-9 to TRBJ2-4, with D perhaps TRBD2 (5 bases). Between the trimmed V and J ends, which lost 5 bases and 7 bases, there was a span of 21 bases. The CDR3 has 16 residues. Germline CDR1 and CDR2: SEHNR and FQNEAQ (reference sequence). The CDR3 reads CASSGERASSVNIQYF. The CDR3 DNA reads TGTGCCAGCAGCGGGGAGAGAGCCTCCTCCGTGAACATTCAGTACTTC. Using reference TRBV7-9 and TRBJ2-4 for the parts outside the CDR3, the full variable domain is DTGVSQNPRHKITKRGQNVTFRCDPISEHNRLYWYRQTLGQGPEFLTYFQNEAQLEKSRLLSDRFSAERPKGSFSTLEIQRTEQGDSAMYLCASSGERASSVNIQYFGAGTRLSVL.

This chain connects TRBV5-4 to TRBJ1-2; 8 nucleotides line up with TRBD1. Germline V gives CDR1 SGHNT, CDR2 YYREEE (reference sequence). V lost 4 bases and J lost 8; bases outside the gene matches: 7. The CDR3 length is 13 residues. DNA for the CDR3: TGTGCCAGCAGCACGGACAGGGCGTGGGGCTACACCTTC. Translated: CASSTDRAWGYTF.

The J gene is TRBJ1-1, the V gene TRBV6-5; D remains ambiguous. CDR1 and CDR2 (germline): MNHEY, SVGAGI. The CDR3 has 13 amino acids. V lost 6 bases and J 3 bases, leaving 11 bases between the germline ends. CDR3 coding DNA: TGTGCCAGCAGCCTGGGGAGGGACACTGAAGCTTTCTTT. Translated: CASSLGRDTEAFF.

The rearrangement links TRBV19 to TRBJ1-2; TRBD1 aligns across 10 bases. CDR1 is LNHDA and CDR2 is SQIVND in the germline V gene (reference sequence). The CDR3 covers 16 residues. Trimming took 1 base from V and 4 from J; bases not matched to a gene: 6. CDR3 sequence reads: CASSIGLGQGSYGYTF. The CDR3 DNA follows: TGTGCCAGTAGTATAGGTTTGGGACAGGGGAGCTATGGCTACACCTTC.

The CDR3 coding sequence is TGTGCCAGCAATGGGGACAGGGTTAGAAACACCATATATTTT. Protein sequence: CASNGDRVRNTIYF. The rearrangement links TRBV21-1 to TRBJ1-3; the table's D call, TRBD1, was not checked against the DNA. TRBV21-1 is recorded as a pseudogene. The CDR3 contains 14 residues.

V usage is TRBV7-9 and J usage is TRBJ1-2; D perhaps matches TRBD1 (5 bases). CDR1 is SEHNR, CDR2 FQNEAQ, per germline (reference sequence). V gave up 8 bases and J gave up 4 bases, with 14 bases separating them. The CDR3 extends over 13 amino acids. CDR3 region: CASGVGGSYGYTF. The CDR3 coding sequence is TGTGCCAGCGGCGTCGGGGGGAGCTATGGCTACACCTTC.

The V call is TRBV23-1, the J call TRBJ2-1; D possibly corresponds to TRBD1 (5 bases). TRBV23-1 is an ORF; its function is uncertain. The ends were cut back, 3 bases at V and 2 bases at J, with 11 bases in the middle. This CDR3 comprises 15 residues. DNA of the CDR3: TGCGCCAGCAGTCAGTCAGGGTATGCCTACAATGAGCAGTTCTTC. Its protein is CASSQSGYAYNEQFF.

The gene calls are TRBV2 and TRBJ1-1; D gene unclear. The CDR3 is 13 residues long. Germline V CDR1 and CDR2: SNHLY, FYNNEI. V lost 6 bases and J 5 bases, leaving 13 bases between the germline ends. The CDR3 sequence is CASSELGETEAFF. CDR3 nucleotide sequence: TGTGCCAGCAGCGAGCTCGGAGAGACTGAAGCTTTCTTT.

This chain uses TRBV10-3 with TRBJ1-5, with D maybe TRBD1 (6 bases). CDR3 length: 14 residues. V was pared by 5 bases and J by 7 bases, with 15 bases between. Germline V gene sequence: CDR1 ENHRY, CDR2 SYGVKD. Here the CDR3 reads CAISFNRVYQPQHF. The CDR3 DNA reads as TGTGCCATCAGTTTTAACAGGGTGTACCAGCCCCAGCATTTT.

This chain uses TRBV19 with TRBJ1-3; TRBD1 might be the D (5 bases). Per germline, CDR1 LNHDA and CDR2 SQIVND (reference sequence). V lost 5 bases, J lost 2 bases, and 16 bases lay in between. This CDR3 has 16 residues. This CDR3 reads CASSADRLGPGNTIYF. The CDR3 DNA sequence: TGTGCCAGTAGTGCAGACCGATTGGGACCTGGAAACACCATATATTTT.